This TCR beta chain was identified during a study of blood T cell repertoires in COVID-19. Data came from immunoSEQ multiplex PCR; TCRdb stores just in-frame clones and leaves some out. Of 230,000 or so clones detected, 70% to 90% appear once; the ten largest clones hold approximately 6.6%. Residents of approximately 25 US areas, aged 18 to 89 years, made up the participants. There are 13 residues in the CDR3. Germline CDR1 is SGHRS and CDR2 is YFSETQ. V shed 4 bases and J shed 8 bases, with 15 bases lying between them. The sequence came from a woman in her fifties or sixties who had been exposed to COVID-19. The sequencing sample was made of PBMCs or T cells enriched from blood (not recorded which). This chain joins TRBV5-1 and TRBJ1-1; TRBD1 is a possible D gene (5 bases). CDR3 nucleotides: TGCGCCAGCAGCCCCTGGGGCGCCTCGGAAGCTTTCTTT. Encoded protein: CASSPWGASEAFF.